The 12 T cell receptor beta chains listed next were all sequenced from one sample in a study of shared T cell receptors in the human thymus. Some clones are missing from TCRdb's copy, which holds only in-frame ones; the method was immunoSEQ multiplex PCR. The sample shows some 640,000 clones, about 89% of them seen only once. This sample also belongs to another study, concerning human thymus T cells.

Sequenced input: thymocytes. These receptor sequences come from a boy younger than two with a congenital heart defect.

CDR3 sequence (DNA): TGCAGCGTTCTATTTGCAACTAATGAAAAACTGTTTTTT. Its protein product is CSVLFATNEKLFF. The V call is TRBV29-1, the J call TRBJ1-4; unclear D gene. Deletions cut 5 bases from V and 0 bases from J, with 7 bases between. Germline loops: CDR1 SQVTM, CDR2 ANQGSEA. The CDR3 length is 13 residues.

The chain has TRBV28 and TRBJ1-1, with D possibly being TRBD1 (6 bases). The germline CDR1 and CDR2 sequences are MDHEN and SYDVKM. The CDR3 has 13 residues. V was cut by 3 bases and J by 2 bases, with 7 bases left in between. CDR3 sequence reads: CASSLDSNTEAFF. For the CDR3, the DNA is TGTGCCAGCAGTTTGGACAGCAACACTGAAGCTTTCTTT.

The chain has TRBV14 and TRBJ1-1; 8 bases agree with TRBD1. V was clipped by 0 bases and J by 0 bases; unmatched bases: 18. This CDR3 is built from 21 residues. Germline CDR1 SGHDN, CDR2 FVKESK. In DNA form, the CDR3 reads TGTGCCAGCAGCCAAGATTGGCCAGGGGGCGACCCAAAAGGTTTGAACACTGAAGCTTTCTTT. Its protein is CASSQDWPGGDPKGLNTEAFF. Looking up the rest from reference TRBV14 and TRBJ1-1 gives the full variable domain: EAGVTQFPSHSVIEKGQTVTLRCDPISGHDNLYWYRRVMGKEIKFLLHFVKESKQDESGMPNNRFLAERTGGTYSTLKVQPAELEDSGVYFCASSQDWPGGDPKGLNTEAFFGQGTRLTVV.

The sample holds a few counts of this clone. This chain uses TRBV25-1 with TRBJ2-7; D is ambiguous. The germline gives CDR1 MGHDK, CDR2 SYGVNS. The V gene lost 6 bases and the J gene lost 5 bases, with 11 bases spanning the gap. This CDR3 region has 12 residues. CDR3 region: CASSARVDEQYF. The CDR3 DNA is TGTGCCAGCAGCGCCCGGGTTGACGAGCAGTACTTC.

The chain combines TRBV30 with TRBJ2-1, with 9 bases lining up with TRBD2. With 4 bases clipped from V and 4 bases from J, the junction kept 8 bases outside the gene matches. CDR3 length equals 15 residues. Germline values: CDR1 GTSNPN, CDR2 SVGIG (reference sequence). DNA for the CDR3: TGTGCCTGGACCACGACTAGCGGAGATTACAATGAGCAGTTCTTC. Translation gives CAWTTTSGDYNEQFF.

The rearrangement uses TRBV5-8 and TRBJ2-3, with D possibly being TRBD1 (5 bases). Germline values: CDR1 SGHTS, CDR2 YDEGEE. This CDR3 contains 18 residues. Deletions cut 0 bases from V and 4 bases from J, with 21 bases between. The CDR3 loop reads CASSLALRQGEMADTQYF. CDR3 DNA sequence: TGTGCCAGCAGCTTGGCCCTTCGGCAGGGTGAGATGGCAGATACGCAGTATTTT.

The CDR3 region is CASSEGTSSGNTIYF. The CDR3 DNA reads as TGTGCCAGTTCGGAGGGAACTAGCTCTGGAAACACCATATATTTT. The chain carries TRBV27 and TRBJ1-3; D is unclear. V was pared by 9 bases and J by 0 bases, with 15 bases between. Germline V gene lookup returns CDR1 MNHEY and CDR2 SMNVEV (reference sequence). The CDR3 length is 15 residues.

J is TRBJ2-7 and V is TRBV28; a weak D match, TRBD2 (5 bases). CDR3 size: 14 residues. Germline V CDR1 and CDR2: MDHEN, SYDVKM. Between the trimmed V and J ends, which lost 6 bases and 0 bases, there was a span of 12 bases. The chain's CDR3 is CASRTRGSSYEQYF. The CDR3 DNA follows: TGTGCCAGCAGGACTCGGGGTTCCTCCTACGAGCAGTACTTC.

The chain employs TRBV4-1 and TRBJ1-2; 8 bases fit TRBD1. V lost 0 bases, J lost 9 bases, and 12 bases stayed unmatched. Germline-derived CDR1 and CDR2 are MGHRA and YSYEKL. The CDR3 is 16 residues long. The CDR3 is CASSQDLSPGGSSYTF. CDR3 nucleotides: TGCGCCAGCAGCCAAGATTTATCCCCAGGGGGCTCTAGCTACACCTTC.

The table lists this clone with a count of one. The rearrangement links TRBV7-8 to TRBJ2-7; a weak D match, TRBD1 (5 bases). Germline V gene data show CDR1 as SGHVS and CDR2 as FQNEAQ. The CDR3 length is 15 residues. Trimming left V 5 bases short and J 2 bases short, with 16 bases between. The CDR3 region has the DNA TGTGCCAGCAGCCCGCGACAGTACTTTACCTACGAGCAGTACTTC. It specifies CASSPRQYFTYEQYF.

The chain employs TRBV28 and TRBJ1-5; perhaps TRBD1 as D (5 bases). Germline V gene sequence: CDR1 MDHEN, CDR2 SYDVKM. V shed 5 bases and J shed 6 bases, with 17 bases lying between them. CDR3 length: 15 residues. CDR3 region: CASSQRFRVGQPQHF. As DNA, the CDR3 is TGTGCCAGCAGTCAGAGGTTCAGGGTAGGTCAGCCCCAGCATTTT.

The chain carries TRBV10-2 and TRBJ2-3, with TRBD2 matching over 9 bases. Trimming at V came to 2 bases and at J to 2 bases, leaving 5 bases not matched to a gene. The CDR3 runs to 16 residues. The germline CDR1 and CDR2 sequences are WSHSY and SAAADI. CDR3 bases: TGCGCCAGCAGTGAGGTGGTAGCGGGAGTCACAGATACGCAGTATTTT. This translates into CASSEVVAGVTDTQYF.